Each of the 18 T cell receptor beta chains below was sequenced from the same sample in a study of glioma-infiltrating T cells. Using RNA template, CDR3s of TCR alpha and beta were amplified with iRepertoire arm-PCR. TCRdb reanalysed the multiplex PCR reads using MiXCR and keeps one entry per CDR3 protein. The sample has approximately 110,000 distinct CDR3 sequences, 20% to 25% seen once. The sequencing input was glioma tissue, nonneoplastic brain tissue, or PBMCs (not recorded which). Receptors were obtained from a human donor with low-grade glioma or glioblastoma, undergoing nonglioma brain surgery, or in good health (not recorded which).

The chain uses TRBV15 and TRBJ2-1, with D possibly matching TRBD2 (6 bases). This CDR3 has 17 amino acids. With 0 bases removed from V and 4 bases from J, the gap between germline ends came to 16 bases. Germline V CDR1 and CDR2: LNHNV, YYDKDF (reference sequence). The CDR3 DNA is TGTGCCACCAGCAGAGAGAGTAGCGGTATGGGATACAATGAGCAGTTCTTC. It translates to CATSRESSGMGYNEQFF.

CDR3 nucleotide sequence: TGCAGTGCTAGTCCTAGCGGGAGAGAGACCCAGTACTTC. Protein product: CSASPSGRETQYF. This rearrangement joins TRBV20-1 to TRBJ2-5, with 10 bases fitting TRBD2. With V trimmed by 3 bases and J by 4 bases, 2 bases remained unmatched. Germline lookup yields CDR1 DFQATT and CDR2 SNEGSKA (reference sequence). The CDR3 is made up of 13 amino acids.

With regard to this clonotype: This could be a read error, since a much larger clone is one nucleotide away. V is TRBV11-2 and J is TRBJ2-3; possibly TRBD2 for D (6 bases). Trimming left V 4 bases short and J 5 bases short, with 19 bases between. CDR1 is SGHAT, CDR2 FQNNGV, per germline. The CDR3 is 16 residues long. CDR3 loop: CASSYRLEGIKDTQYF. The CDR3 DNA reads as TGTGCCAGCAGCTACAGACTAGAGGGAATAAAAGATACGCAGTATTTT.

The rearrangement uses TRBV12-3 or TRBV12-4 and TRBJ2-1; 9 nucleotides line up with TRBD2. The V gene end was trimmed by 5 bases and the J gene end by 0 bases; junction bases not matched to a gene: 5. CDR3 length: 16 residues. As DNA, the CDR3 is TGTGCCAGCAGTCCTATGGGACTAGCCTCCTACAATGAGCAGTTCTTC. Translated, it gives CASSPMGLASYNEQFF.

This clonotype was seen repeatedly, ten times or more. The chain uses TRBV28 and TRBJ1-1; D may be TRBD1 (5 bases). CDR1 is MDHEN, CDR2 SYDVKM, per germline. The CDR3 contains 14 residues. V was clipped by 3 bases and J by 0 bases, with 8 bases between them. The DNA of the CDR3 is TGTGCCAGCAGTTTGACAGTTTTGAACACTGAAGCTTTCTTT. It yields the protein CASSLTVLNTEAFF.

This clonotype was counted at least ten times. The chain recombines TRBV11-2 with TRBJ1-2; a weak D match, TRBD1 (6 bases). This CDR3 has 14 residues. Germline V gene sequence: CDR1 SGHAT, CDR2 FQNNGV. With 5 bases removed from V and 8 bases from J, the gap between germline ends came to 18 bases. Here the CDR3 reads CASSPFSTGPGYTF. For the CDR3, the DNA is TGTGCCAGCAGCCCTTTCTCTACAGGGCCGGGCTACACCTTC. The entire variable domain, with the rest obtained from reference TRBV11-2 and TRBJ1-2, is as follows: EAGVAQSPRYKIIEKRQSVAFWCNPISGHATLYWYQQILGQGPKLLIQFQNNGVVDDSQLPKDRFSAERLKGVDSTLKIQPAKLEDSAVYLCASSPFSTGPGYTFGSGTRLTVV.

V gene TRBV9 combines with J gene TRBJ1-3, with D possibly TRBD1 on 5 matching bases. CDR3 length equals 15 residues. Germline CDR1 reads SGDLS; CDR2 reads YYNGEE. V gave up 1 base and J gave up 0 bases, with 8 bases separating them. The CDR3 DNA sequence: TGTGCCAGCAGCGTAAGGGGATCCTCTGGAAACACCATATATTTT. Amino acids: CASSVRGSSGNTIYF.

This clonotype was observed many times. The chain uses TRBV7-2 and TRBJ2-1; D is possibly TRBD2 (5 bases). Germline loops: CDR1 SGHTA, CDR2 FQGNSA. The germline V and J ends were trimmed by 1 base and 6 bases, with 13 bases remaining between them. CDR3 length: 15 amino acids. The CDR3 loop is CASSLGTGWGNEQFF. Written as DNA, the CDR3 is TGTGCCAGCAGCTTAGGTACGGGATGGGGCAATGAGCAGTTCTTC.

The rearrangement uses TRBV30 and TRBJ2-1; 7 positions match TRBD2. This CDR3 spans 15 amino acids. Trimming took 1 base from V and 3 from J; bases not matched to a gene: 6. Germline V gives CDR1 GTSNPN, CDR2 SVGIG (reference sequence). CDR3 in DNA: TGTGCCTGGAGTGGCCGGGTAGCGGGCTACAATGAGCAGTTCTTC. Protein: CAWSGRVAGYNEQFF.

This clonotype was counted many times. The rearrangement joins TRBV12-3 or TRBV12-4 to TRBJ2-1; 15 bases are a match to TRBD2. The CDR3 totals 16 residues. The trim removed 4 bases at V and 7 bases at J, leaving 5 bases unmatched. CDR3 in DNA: TGTGCCAGCAGTTGGGAGGGACTAGCGGGAGGTAATGAGCAGTTCTTC. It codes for CASSWEGLAGGNEQFF.

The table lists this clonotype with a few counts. The DNA for the CDR3 is TGTGCCAGCAGCCGACGGGGGAGCGGCACAGATACGCAGTATTTT. Residues: CASSRRGSGTDTQYF. The chain is built from TRBV7-6 and TRBJ2-3; D may be TRBD2 (6 bases). Trimming took off 5 bases at V and 1 base at J, with 13 bases between the two ends. Germline CDR1 and CDR2: SGHVS and FNYEAQ. There are 15 residues in the CDR3.

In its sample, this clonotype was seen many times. CDR3 loop: CASSRSILADTQYF. CDR3 nucleotides: TGTGCCAGCAGCCGGAGCATTTTGGCAGATACGCAGTATTTT. The chain carries TRBV6-1 and TRBJ2-3, with D hard to call. Germline-derived CDR1 and CDR2 are MNHNS and SASEGT. There are 14 residues in the CDR3. V dropped 6 bases and J dropped 4 bases, with 14 bases sitting between them.

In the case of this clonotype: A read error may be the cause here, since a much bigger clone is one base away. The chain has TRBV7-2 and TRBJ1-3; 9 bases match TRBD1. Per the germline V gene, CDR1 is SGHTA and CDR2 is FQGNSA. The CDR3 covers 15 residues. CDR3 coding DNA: TGTGCCAGCAGCCCTACAGGGGGCAGGGGAACCACCATATATTTT. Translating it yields CASSPTGGRGTTIYF.

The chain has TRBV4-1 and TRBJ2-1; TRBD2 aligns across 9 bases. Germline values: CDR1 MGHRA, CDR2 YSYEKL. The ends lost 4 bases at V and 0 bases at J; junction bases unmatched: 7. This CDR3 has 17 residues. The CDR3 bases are TGCGCCAGCAGCCTGCGGGAGGGGAGCAGCTCCTACAATGAGCAGTTCTTC. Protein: CASSLREGSSSYNEQFF.

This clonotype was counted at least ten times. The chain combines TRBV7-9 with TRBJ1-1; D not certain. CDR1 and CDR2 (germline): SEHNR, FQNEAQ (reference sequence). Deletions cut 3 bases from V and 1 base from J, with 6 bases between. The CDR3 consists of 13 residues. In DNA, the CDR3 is TGTGCCAGCAGCTTCGCGAAGAACACTGAAGCTTTCTTT. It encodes CASSFAKNTEAFF.

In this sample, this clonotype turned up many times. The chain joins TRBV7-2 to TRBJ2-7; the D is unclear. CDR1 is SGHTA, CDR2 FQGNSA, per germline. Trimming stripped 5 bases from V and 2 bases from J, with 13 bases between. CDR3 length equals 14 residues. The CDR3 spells CASSREKGTYEQYF. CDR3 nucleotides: TGTGCCAGCAGCCGAGAGAAGGGAACCTACGAGCAGTACTTC.

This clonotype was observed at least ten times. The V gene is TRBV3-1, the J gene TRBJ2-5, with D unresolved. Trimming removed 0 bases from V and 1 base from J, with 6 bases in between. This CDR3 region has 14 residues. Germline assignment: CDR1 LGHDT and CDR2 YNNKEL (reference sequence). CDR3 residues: CASSQDRIQETQYF. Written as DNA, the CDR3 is TGTGCCAGCAGCCAAGACAGGATCCAAGAGACCCAGTACTTC.

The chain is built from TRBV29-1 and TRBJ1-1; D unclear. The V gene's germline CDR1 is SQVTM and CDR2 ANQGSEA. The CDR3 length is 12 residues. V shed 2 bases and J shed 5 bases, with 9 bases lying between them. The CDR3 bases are TGCAGCGTTGAATGGGCCGATACTGAAGCTTTCTTT. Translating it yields CSVEWADTEAFF.